This T cell receptor beta chain was sequenced for a study of shared clonotypes between healthy human individuals. Only a few counts were recorded for this clone. The germline CDR1 and CDR2 sequences are SGDLS and YYNGEE. The CDR3 extends over 16 amino acids. The germline V and J ends were trimmed by 0 bases and 1 base, with 12 bases remaining between them. The test was conducted at deep level. Libraries were prepared by immunoSEQ multiplex PCR; TCRdb keeps only in-frame clonotypes and omits some of them. The sample shows about 1 million clones, about 74% of them seen only once. The chain recombines TRBV9 with TRBJ2-3; D is ambiguous. Sequenced input: memory CD4+ T cells sorted from blood. This sample's subset: CD45RA-negative fraction. The TCR sequence derives from a man aged 18 to 35 in good health. This chain's CDR3 is CASSVGVGSGTDTQYF. The CDR3 nucleotides read TGTGCCAGCAGCGTAGGGGTAGGGTCGGGCACAGATACGCAGTATTTT.